Below, 27 T cell receptor beta chains from the same sample are listed, as sequenced in a study of shared clonotypes between healthy human individuals. The repertoire was sequenced with immunoSEQ multiplex PCR; TCRdb's copy has only in-frame clones and lacks some. The data hold about 1.5 million clones, with around 95% observed a single time. Sequencing was performed on naive CD4+ T cells sorted from blood. Described subset: CD45RA+ positively selected. Every receptor here comes from a man younger than 40 in good health.

This chain links TRBV6-6 with TRBJ2-7; D is possibly TRBD1 (6 bases). Deletions cut 2 bases from V and 3 bases from J, with 8 bases between. This CDR3 has 13 residues. The germline CDR1 and CDR2 sequences are MNHNY and SVGAGI (reference sequence). CDR3 sequence (DNA): TGTGCCAGCAGTTACACCAGGGGCTACGAGCAGTACTTC. Translated: CASSYTRGYEQYF.

The chain uses TRBV5-1 and TRBJ2-4; D is uncertain. This CDR3 comprises 14 residues. Germline V gives CDR1 SGHRS, CDR2 YFSETQ. Trimming stripped 7 bases from V and 1 base from J, with 12 bases between. This chain's CDR3 is CASAVSSAKNIQYF. CDR3 nucleotides: TGCGCCAGCGCGGTCAGTTCCGCCAAAAACATTCAGTACTTC.

V gene TRBV27 combines with J gene TRBJ2-1, with 8 bases that match TRBD1. Unmatched junction bases numbered 14, after V lost 5 bases and J lost 5 bases. The CDR3 covers 17 residues. From germline, CDR1 is MNHEY and CDR2 SMNVEV (reference sequence). The CDR3 sequence is CASSQRTGRLTNNEQFF. The CDR3 DNA is TGTGCCAGCAGTCAGCGGACAGGGCGCCTAACCAACAATGAGCAGTTCTTC.

The V call is TRBV10-2, the J call TRBJ2-7; 8 bases line up with TRBD2. Per germline, CDR1 WSHSY and CDR2 SAAADI. The CDR3 is 20 residues long. The trim removed 4 bases at V and 1 base at J, leaving 21 bases unmatched. This chain's CDR3 is CASSAPLEAGERRWSYEQYF. CDR3 DNA sequence: TGCGCCAGCAGTGCCCCTTTAGAAGCGGGAGAAAGAAGGTGGTCCTACGAGCAGTACTTC.

The chain is built from TRBV5-6 and TRBJ1-4; a possible D gene is TRBD1 (6 bases). Germline CDR1 reads SGHDT; CDR2 reads YYEEEE. The length of the CDR3 is 15 residues. Trimming took 3 bases from V and 7 from J, leaving 16 bases between them. The CDR3 bases are TGTGCCAGCAGCTACTACAGGGCAGGAGGTGAAAAACTGTTTTTT. It translates to CASSYYRAGGEKLFF.

The chain employs TRBV10-3 and TRBJ2-2, with TRBD1 as a possible D gene (6 bases). The CDR3 totals 14 residues. With 4 bases removed from V and 7 bases from J, the gap between germline ends came to 13 bases. Looked up from germline, CDR1 is ENHRY and CDR2 is SYGVKD. This CDR3 reads CAISGTLGGGELFF. In DNA, the CDR3 is TGTGCCATCAGTGGGACCTTAGGGGGCGGGGAGCTGTTTTTT.

This sequence joins TRBV6-1 and TRBJ1-5; D uncertain. The CDR3 spans 13 residues. Trimming took off 2 bases at V and 3 bases at J, with 5 bases between the two ends. CDR1 and CDR2 from the germline V gene are MNHNS and SASEGT. The CDR3: CASSELLNQPQHF. In nucleotides, the CDR3 is TGTGCCAGCAGTGAATTGCTCAATCAGCCCCAGCATTTT.

This chain joins TRBV5-1 and TRBJ1-4; tentatively, D is TRBD1 (6 bases). The CDR3 totals 15 residues. The V and J ends lost 4 bases and 8 bases respectively, with 18 bases between them. The germline gives CDR1 SGHRS, CDR2 YFSETQ. CDR3 sequence: CASSPSGGQGEKLFF. The CDR3 coding sequence is TGCGCCAGCAGCCCCTCGGGGGGGCAGGGGGAAAAACTGTTTTTT.

This clone was seen a single time. The chain recombines TRBV7-9 with TRBJ2-5, with 8 bases matching TRBD2. Germline values: CDR1 SEHNR, CDR2 FQNEAQ (reference sequence). This CDR3 has 13 amino acids. V trimming: 4 bases; J trimming: 5 bases; junction bases outside the gene matches: 3. The CDR3 DNA follows: TGTGCCAGCAGCTCCTCGGGAGGGGAGACCCAGTACTTC. Its protein is CASSSSGGETQYF. The full variable domain, completed using reference TRBV7-9 and TRBJ2-5, is DTGVSQNPRHKITKRGQNVTFRCDPISEHNRLYWYRQTLGQGPEFLTYFQNEAQLEKSRLLSDRFSAERPKGSFSTLEIQRTEQGDSAMYLCASSSSGGETQYFGPGTRLLVL.

The V gene is TRBV5-1, the J gene TRBJ2-1, with D perhaps matching TRBD2 (6 bases). Trimming stripped 4 bases from V and 0 bases from J, with 17 bases between. Per the germline V gene, CDR1 is SGHRS and CDR2 is YFSETQ. This CDR3 has 17 residues. The CDR3 region is CASSASGLRSSYNEQFF. CDR3 nucleotides: TGCGCCAGCAGCGCTTCCGGACTACGGAGCTCCTACAATGAGCAGTTCTTC.

In this sample, this clone turned up a few times. The chain is built from TRBV6-6 and TRBJ2-3; tentative D call: TRBD1 (7 bases). The CDR3 is made up of 15 amino acids. Germline values: CDR1 MNHNY, CDR2 SVGAGI (reference sequence). Trimming took off 2 bases at V and 7 bases at J, with 16 bases between the two ends. The CDR3 coding sequence is TGTGCCAGCAGTTACGGGGGGACAGTAGGTCATACGCAGTATTTT. The encoded protein is CASSYGGTVGHTQYF.

The rearrangement uses TRBV5-1 and TRBJ2-7, with TRBD1 matching 8 bases. Trimming removed 0 bases from V and 11 bases from J; junction bases left unmatched: 10. The germline CDR1 and CDR2 sequences are SGHRS and YFSETQ. CDR3 length: 14 amino acids. For the CDR3, the DNA is TGCGCCAGCAGCTTGGTGACAGGGGTAGGTGAGAAGTACTTC. Residues: CASSLVTGVGEKYF.

The chain joins TRBV19 to TRBJ2-7; 8 nucleotides agree with TRBD2. V shed 0 bases, J shed 7 bases, and the junction held 8 bases outside the gene matches. The CDR3 length is 15 residues. In germline, CDR1 is LNHDA, CDR2 SQIVND (reference sequence). The CDR3 here is CASSIDSAGVREQYF. CDR3 bases: TGTGCCAGTAGTATAGATTCAGCGGGAGTCCGGGAGCAGTACTTC.

The chain uses TRBV5-1 and TRBJ1-2, with D perhaps matching TRBD1 (5 bases). CDR1 and CDR2 (germline): SGHRS, YFSETQ. This CDR3 contains 15 residues. With 4 bases removed from V and 4 bases from J, the gap between germline ends came to 17 bases. The DNA of the CDR3 is TGCGCCAGCAGCGGGGGGGACCGTTCAGGCTATGGCTACACCTTC. Amino acids: CASSGGDRSGYGYTF. Full variable domain (outside the CDR3, taken from reference TRBV5-1 and TRBJ1-2): KAGVTQTPRYLIKTRGQQVTLSCSPISGHRSVSWYQQTPGQGLQFLFEYFSETQRNKGNFPGRFSGRQFSNSRSEMNVSTLELGDSALYLCASSGGDRSGYGYTFGSGTRLTVV.

The CDR3, as DNA: TGTGCCAGCAGCGGGAGACAGGGTCTCACTGGAAACACCATATATTTT. This translates into CASSGRQGLTGNTIYF. The chain couples TRBV9 to TRBJ1-3; 7 bases align to TRBD1. The CDR3 totals 16 residues. Germline CDR1 SGDLS, CDR2 YYNGEE. Trimming at V came to 3 bases and at J to 2 bases, leaving 8 bases not matched to a gene.

The chain recombines TRBV4-3 with TRBJ1-2; the D is unclear. The V gene's germline CDR1 is LGHNA and CDR2 YSLEER. Trimming pared 0 bases from V and 8 bases from J, leaving 13 bases between. This CDR3 comprises 14 residues. CDR3 coding DNA: TGCGCCAGCAGCCAAGAAACGCAAACGGGGGGCTACACCTTC. Its protein product is CASSQETQTGGYTF.

V gene TRBV27 combines with J gene TRBJ2-5; 7 nucleotides match TRBD1. This CDR3 region has 14 residues. Germline V gene data show CDR1 as MNHEY and CDR2 as SMNVEV (reference sequence). V shed 4 bases and J 7 bases; nucleotides not matched to a gene: 9. DNA for the CDR3: TGTGCCAGCAGTTCCCCCCGACAGGGTGGGACCCAGTACTTC. Translating gives CASSSPRQGGTQYF.

Comment on this clone: The sample contains more than one DNA sequence encoding this CDR3. This chain connects TRBV7-3 to TRBJ2-5; no clear D gene. Trimming removed 2 bases from V and 2 bases from J, with 6 bases in between. Germline assignment: CDR1 SGHTA and CDR2 FQGTGA. CDR3 length: 13 amino acids. CDR3 coding DNA: TGTGCCAGCAGCTTAGGTGTACAAGAGACCCAGTACTTC. Translated, it gives CASSLGVQETQYF.

V and J are TRBV11-2 and TRBJ2-4, with TRBD1 matching over 9 bases. The CDR3 consists of 14 residues. The V and J ends lost 5 bases and 8 bases, in that order; junction bases with no gene match: 7. Germline V gene sequence: CDR1 SGHAT, CDR2 FQNNGV. This CDR3 is CASSQGRDRDIQYF. As DNA, the CDR3 is TGTGCCAGCAGCCAGGGAAGGGACAGGGACATTCAGTACTTC.

The V gene is TRBV10-3, the J gene TRBJ2-3; 8 bases agree with TRBD2. This CDR3 comprises 17 residues. V lost 4 bases to trimming and J lost 0 bases; unmatched junction nucleotides: 9. Per germline, CDR1 ENHRY and CDR2 SYGVKD. The CDR3 reads CAISGKKRGTSTDTQYF. For the CDR3, the DNA is TGTGCCATCAGTGGAAAGAAGCGGGGGACTAGCACAGATACGCAGTATTTT.

This chain links TRBV5-6 with TRBJ2-2; TRBD2 agrees at 8 bases. Germline V lookup: CDR1 SGHDT, CDR2 YYEEEE. The CDR3 length is 19 residues. Losses at the gene ends were 3 bases for V and 2 bases for J; bases not matched to a gene: 15. Here the CDR3 reads CASSSPPKLAGLNTGELFF. As DNA, the CDR3 is TGTGCCAGCAGCTCTCCCCCCAAATTAGCGGGACTAAACACCGGGGAGCTGTTTTTT.

This clone has a single count. The V gene is TRBV2, the J gene TRBJ1-1; D gene ambiguous. V was shortened by 8 bases and J by 5 bases, with 15 bases between the two germline ends. The CDR3 runs to 13 residues. Germline V CDR1 and CDR2: SNHLY, FYNNEI. CDR3 residues: CASLTVVGTEAFF. The CDR3 DNA reads as TGTGCCAGCTTGACGGTCGTGGGAACTGAAGCTTTCTTT.

The chain couples TRBV28 to TRBJ2-7; 9 bases are shared with TRBD2. The CDR3 has 14 amino acids. Germline V gene sequence: CDR1 MDHEN, CDR2 SYDVKM. Trimming removed 6 bases from V and 5 bases from J; junction bases left unmatched: 8. CDR3 nucleotide sequence: TGTGCCAGCAGCCTCGGGACTAGCATTAACGAGCAGTACTTC. Its protein product is CASSLGTSINEQYF. Filled out from reference TRBV28 and TRBJ2-7, the complete variable domain reads DVKVTQSSRYLVKRTGEKVFLECVQDMDHENMFWYRQDPGLGLRLIYFSYDVKMKEKGDIPEGYSVSREKKERFSLILESASTNQTSMYLCASSLGTSINEQYFGPGTRLTVT.

The chain combines TRBV10-3 with TRBJ1-1; D ambiguous. There are 14 residues in the CDR3. Trimming pared 8 bases from V and 1 base from J, leaving 14 bases between. Germline lookup yields CDR1 ENHRY and CDR2 SYGVKD. The chain's CDR3 is CAIGGGSRNTEAFF. CDR3 nucleotide sequence: TGTGCCATCGGAGGAGGCAGCCGGAACACTGAAGCTTTCTTT.

The chain combines TRBV18 with TRBJ2-3, with TRBD2 identical over 7 bases. After removal of 7 bases from V and 2 bases from J, the junction contained 15 bases not matched to a gene. This CDR3 is 17 amino acids long. In germline, CDR1 is KGHSH, CDR2 LQKENI. CDR3 protein: CASCCGGREGYTDTQYF. The DNA for the CDR3 is TGTGCCAGCTGCTGCGGTGGCAGGGAGGGGTACACAGATACGCAGTATTTT. Full variable domain (missing parts from reference TRBV18 and TRBJ2-3): NAGVMQNPRHLVRRRGQEARLRCSPMKGHSHVYWYRQLPEEGLKFMVYLQKENIIDESGMPKERFSAEFPKEGPSILRIQQVVRGDSAAYFCASCCGGREGYTDTQYFGPGTRLTVL.

The chain employs TRBV19 and TRBJ2-7; 8 bases match TRBD1. Germline values: CDR1 LNHDA, CDR2 SQIVND (reference sequence). Trimming removed 9 bases from V and 0 bases from J; junction bases left unmatched: 7. The CDR3 has 14 amino acids. This CDR3 is CASKRTGISYEQYF. In DNA form, the CDR3 reads TGTGCCAGCAAGCGGACAGGGATCTCCTACGAGCAGTACTTC.

DNA of the CDR3: TGTGCCAGCAGACCCGGGGTAGGGACTAGCGGGAGTTGGGAGCAGTACTTC. Amino acids: CASRPGVGTSGSWEQYF. The V call is TRBV7-9, the J call TRBJ2-7; TRBD2 matches 14 bases. This CDR3 has 17 amino acids. V was clipped by 6 bases and J by 7 bases; unmatched bases: 14. Germline loops: CDR1 SEHNR, CDR2 FQNEAQ (reference sequence).